This entry describes one T cell receptor (beta chain). This CDR3 region has 14 residues. The germline V and J ends were trimmed by 3 bases and 0 bases, with 7 bases remaining between them. Germline assignment: CDR1 SGDLS and CDR2 YYNGEE. This entry belongs to a study of shared clonotypes between healthy human individuals. The repertoire was sequenced with immunoSEQ multiplex PCR; TCRdb's copy has only in-frame clones and lacks some. The sample includes roughly 450,000 clones, around 79% of them seen just once. The source is a woman in her forties in good health. Some clones in this sample may be carry-over from other donors' samples. The chain recombines TRBV9 with TRBJ1-3; D is ambiguous. The sample was PBMCs. The CDR3, as DNA: TGTGCCAGCAGCGCCCTGGTCTCTGGAAACACCATATATTTT. It yields the protein CASSALVSGNTIYF.